This entry lists 2 T cell receptor beta chains sequenced from one sample in a study of early T cells in non-severe SARS-CoV-2 infection (dated by TCRdb to the early 2020s). Libraries were made using 5' RACE. TCRdb lists the instrument as NextSeq 500. In TCRdb, the public reads were trimmed at Q25 with fastp and aligned with MiXCR, with productive beta chains retained. Under each unique CDR3 protein, matching rows form one entry showing the most common genes and DNA. Counted in this sample were under 85,000 distinct CDR3 sequences; around 13% of them appeared once. Of the sample, about 4% is held by the ten largest clones. The specimen was whole blood, collected at baseline. Source of these receptors: an adult who was a healthcare worker with PCR-confirmed SARS-CoV-2 infection or an uninfected control (not recorded which).

This clonotype was picked up many times. The chain couples TRBV20-1 to TRBJ2-5; D might be TRBD2 (6 bases). CDR1 DFQATT and CDR2 SNEGSKA come from the germline V gene (reference sequence). This CDR3 is built from 13 residues. Trimming removed 7 bases at V and 7 bases at J, with 19 bases between. In nucleotides, the CDR3 is TGCAGTGTTCCGGGCCCCGGGGGTGGGACCCAGTACTTC. This codes for CSVPGPGGGTQYF.

This clonotype has a handful of counts. The V and J genes are TRBV20-1 and TRBJ1-1; possibly TRBD1 for D (6 bases). Germline assignment: CDR1 DFQATT and CDR2 SNEGSKA (reference sequence). V was cut by 0 bases and J by 1 base, with 6 bases left in between. The CDR3 runs to 13 residues. As DNA, the CDR3 is TGCAGTGCTAGAGAGGACAGGAACACTGAAGCTTTCTTT. This translates into CSAREDRNTEAFF.